Given below is one T cell receptor (beta chain) in context. Its antigen is unknown. This entry is derived from a study of T cells in Graves' hyperthyroidism and ophthalmopathy. Study-wide findings and caveats: The majority of expanded thyroid clonotypes above 0.001 also appeared in blood.

J gave up 0 bases and V 4 bases, and 12 bases lay outside the gene matches. Germline V gives CDR1 LGHDT, CDR2 YNNKEL (reference sequence). This CDR3 is built from 18 residues. Patients were aged 18 to 65, had disease duration under 2 months, and had newly diagnosed hyperthyroidism. TCR beta CDR3 sequences were amplified from RNA transcripts. First-round RT-PCR of the TCR CDR3 relied on the HTBI primer set. TCRdb itself ran the multiplex PCR reads through MiXCR, one entry per CDR3 protein. Counted here are 500,000 to 600,000 distinct CDR3 sequences, approximately 15% occurring once; the ten biggest clones make up around 18%.

Material: blood. V usage is TRBV3-1 and J usage is TRBJ1-3; 7 nucleotides align to TRBD1. This TCR was sampled from a woman aged 18-35 years with Graves' hyperthyroidism. The CDR3: CASSPRPRDRLSGNTIYF. Here the CDR3 DNA reads TGTGCCAGCAGCCCCCGACCTCGGGACAGACTCTCTGGAAACACCATATATTTT.